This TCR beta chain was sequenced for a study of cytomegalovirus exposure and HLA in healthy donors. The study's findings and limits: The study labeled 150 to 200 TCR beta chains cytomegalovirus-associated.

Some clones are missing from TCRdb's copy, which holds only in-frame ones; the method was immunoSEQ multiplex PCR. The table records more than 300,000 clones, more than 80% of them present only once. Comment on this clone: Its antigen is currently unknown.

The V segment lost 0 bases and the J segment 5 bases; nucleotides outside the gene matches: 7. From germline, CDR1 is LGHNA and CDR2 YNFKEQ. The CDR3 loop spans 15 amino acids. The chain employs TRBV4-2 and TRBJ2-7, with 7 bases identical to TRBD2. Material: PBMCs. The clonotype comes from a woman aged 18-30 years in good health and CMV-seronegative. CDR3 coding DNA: TGTGCCAGCAGCCAAGAGCGGCTAGCGGTCCACGAGCAGTACTTC. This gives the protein CASSQERLAVHEQYF.